This TCR beta chain was captured in a study of shared clonotypes between healthy human individuals. This CDR3 contains 16 residues. CDR1 and CDR2 from the germline V gene are SGHRS and YFSETQ. The junction had 14 bases not matched to a gene; V was cut back by 6 bases and J by 3 bases. Data came from immunoSEQ multiplex PCR; TCRdb stores just in-frame clones and leaves some out. Of about half a million clones in the sample, 75% to 80% were seen once. The sequenced sample consisted of PBMCs. The TCR sequence derives from a woman in her 40s in good health. Some clones in this sample may be carry-over from other donors' samples. This chain connects TRBV5-1 to TRBJ2-7; 8 nucleotides match TRBD2. CDR3 in amino acids: CASITRGLAGHYEQYF. Here the CDR3 DNA reads TGCGCCAGCATTACCCGAGGGCTAGCGGGCCACTACGAGCAGTACTTC.